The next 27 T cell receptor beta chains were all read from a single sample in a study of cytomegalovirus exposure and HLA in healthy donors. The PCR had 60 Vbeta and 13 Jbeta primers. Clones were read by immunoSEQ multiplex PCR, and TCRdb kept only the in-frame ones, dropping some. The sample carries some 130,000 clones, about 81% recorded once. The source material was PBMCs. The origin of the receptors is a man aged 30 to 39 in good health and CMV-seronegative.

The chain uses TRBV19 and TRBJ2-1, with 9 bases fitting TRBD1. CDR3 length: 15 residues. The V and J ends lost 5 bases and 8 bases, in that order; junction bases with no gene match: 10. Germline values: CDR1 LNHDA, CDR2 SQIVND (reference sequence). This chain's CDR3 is CASSGPGTGFDEQFF. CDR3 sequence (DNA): TGTGCCAGTAGTGGACCCGGGACAGGGTTTGATGAGCAGTTCTTC.

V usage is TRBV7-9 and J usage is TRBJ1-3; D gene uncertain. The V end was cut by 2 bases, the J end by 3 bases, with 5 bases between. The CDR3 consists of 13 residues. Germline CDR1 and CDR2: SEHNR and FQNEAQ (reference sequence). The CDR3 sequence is CASSLLFGNTIYF. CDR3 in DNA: TGTGCCAGCAGCTTATTATTTGGAAACACCATATATTTT.

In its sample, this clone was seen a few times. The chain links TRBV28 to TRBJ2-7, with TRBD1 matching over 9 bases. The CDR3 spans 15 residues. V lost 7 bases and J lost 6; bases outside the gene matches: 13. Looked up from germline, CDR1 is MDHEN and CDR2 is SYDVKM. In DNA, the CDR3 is TGTGCCAGCAAAAGGGGCGGGACAGGGTTTTTCGAGCAGTACTTC. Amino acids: CASKRGGTGFFEQYF.

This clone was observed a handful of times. The CDR3 sequence: CASSTLGGGLSYNEQFF. CDR3 nucleotide sequence: TGTGCCAGCAGCACCTTGGGGGGGGGCTTGTCCTACAATGAGCAGTTCTTC. The chain combines TRBV7-3 with TRBJ2-1; TRBD2 is a possible D gene (7 bases). Germline CDR1 SGHTA, CDR2 FQGTGA. The CDR3 loop spans 17 amino acids. The V gene lost 5 bases and the J gene lost 1 base, with 18 bases spanning the gap.

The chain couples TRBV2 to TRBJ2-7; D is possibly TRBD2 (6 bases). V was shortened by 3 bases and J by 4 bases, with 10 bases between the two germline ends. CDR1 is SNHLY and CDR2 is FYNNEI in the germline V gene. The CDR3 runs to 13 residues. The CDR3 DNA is TGTGCCAGCAGTGAGGGGGGAATGTACGAGCAGTACTTC. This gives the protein CASSEGGMYEQYF.

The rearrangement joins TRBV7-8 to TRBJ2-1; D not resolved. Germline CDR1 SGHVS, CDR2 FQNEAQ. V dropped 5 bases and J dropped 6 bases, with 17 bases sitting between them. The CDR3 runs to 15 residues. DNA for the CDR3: TGTGCCAGCAGCCTCCCACCGTATCCCGGCAATGAGCAGTTCTTC. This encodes CASSLPPYPGNEQFF.

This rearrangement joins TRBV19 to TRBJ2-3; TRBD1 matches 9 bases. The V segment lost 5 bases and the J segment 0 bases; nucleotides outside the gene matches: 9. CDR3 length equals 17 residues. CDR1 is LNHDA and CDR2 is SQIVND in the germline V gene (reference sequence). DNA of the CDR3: TGTGCCAGTAGTCCCCTTTGGGACAGGGAAAGCACAGATACGCAGTATTTT. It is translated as CASSPLWDRESTDTQYF.

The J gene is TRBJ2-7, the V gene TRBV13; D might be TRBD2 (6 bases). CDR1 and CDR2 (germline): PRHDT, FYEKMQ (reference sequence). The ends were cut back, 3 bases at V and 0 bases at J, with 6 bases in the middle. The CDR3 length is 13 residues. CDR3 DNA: TGTGCCAGCAGCTTCGGGGGCTCCTACGAGCAGTACTTC. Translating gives CASSFGGSYEQYF. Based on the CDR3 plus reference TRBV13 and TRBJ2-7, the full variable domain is AAGVIQSPRHLIKEKRETATLKCYPIPRHDTVYWYQQGPGQDPQFLISFYEKMQSDKGSIPDRFSAQQFSDYHSELNMSSLELGDSALYFCASSFGGSYEQYFGPGTRLTVT.

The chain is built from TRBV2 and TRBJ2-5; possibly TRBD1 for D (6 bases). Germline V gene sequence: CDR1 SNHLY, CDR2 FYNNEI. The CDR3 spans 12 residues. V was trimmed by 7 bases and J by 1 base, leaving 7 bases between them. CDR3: CASKGGQETQYF. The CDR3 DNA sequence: TGTGCCAGCAAAGGGGGCCAAGAGACCCAGTACTTC.

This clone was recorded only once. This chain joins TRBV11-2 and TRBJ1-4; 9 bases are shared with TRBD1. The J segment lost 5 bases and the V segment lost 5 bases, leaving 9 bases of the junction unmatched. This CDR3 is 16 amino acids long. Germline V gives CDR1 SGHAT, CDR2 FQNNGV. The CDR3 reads CASSPLHRGPNEKLFF. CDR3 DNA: TGTGCCAGCAGCCCCCTGCACAGGGGGCCGAATGAAAAACTGTTTTTT.

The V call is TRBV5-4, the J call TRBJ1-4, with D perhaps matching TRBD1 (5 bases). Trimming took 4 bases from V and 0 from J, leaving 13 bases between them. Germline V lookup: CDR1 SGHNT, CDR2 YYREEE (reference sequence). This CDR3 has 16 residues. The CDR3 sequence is CASSPGGGATNEKLFF. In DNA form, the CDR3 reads TGTGCCAGCAGCCCCGGCGGGGGAGCAACTAATGAAAAACTGTTTTTT.

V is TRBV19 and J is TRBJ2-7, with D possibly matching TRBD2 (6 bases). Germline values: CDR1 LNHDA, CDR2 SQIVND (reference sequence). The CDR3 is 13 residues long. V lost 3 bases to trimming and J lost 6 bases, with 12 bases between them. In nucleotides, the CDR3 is TGTGCCAGTAGTATGATCGGGGACTCCGAGCAGTACTTC. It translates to CASSMIGDSEQYF.

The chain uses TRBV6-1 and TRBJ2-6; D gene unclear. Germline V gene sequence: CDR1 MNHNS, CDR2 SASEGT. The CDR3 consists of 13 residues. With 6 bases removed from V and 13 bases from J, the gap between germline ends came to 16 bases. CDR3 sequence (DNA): TGTGCCAGCAGGGTCGACCTGGGCAGGGTCCTGACTTTC. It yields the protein CASRVDLGRVLTF.

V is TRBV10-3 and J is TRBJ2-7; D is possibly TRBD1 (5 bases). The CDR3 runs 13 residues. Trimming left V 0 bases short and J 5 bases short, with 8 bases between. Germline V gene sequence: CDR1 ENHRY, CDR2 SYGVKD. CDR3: CAISESGRDEQYF. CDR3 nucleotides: TGTGCCATCAGTGAGTCTGGCAGGGACGAGCAGTACTTC.

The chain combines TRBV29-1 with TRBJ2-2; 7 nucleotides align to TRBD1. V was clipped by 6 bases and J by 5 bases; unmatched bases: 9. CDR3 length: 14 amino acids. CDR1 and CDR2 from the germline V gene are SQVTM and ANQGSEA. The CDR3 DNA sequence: TGCAGCGTCGGCCGTGACAGGGCGACCGGGGAGCTGTTTTTT. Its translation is CSVGRDRATGELFF.

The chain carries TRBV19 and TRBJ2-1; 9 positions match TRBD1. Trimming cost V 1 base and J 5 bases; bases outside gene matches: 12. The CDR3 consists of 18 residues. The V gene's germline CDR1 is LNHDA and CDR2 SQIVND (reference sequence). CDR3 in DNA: TGTGCCAGTAGTATAGCGCCCATAGGACAGGGGCGTCACAATGAGCAGTTCTTC. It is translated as CASSIAPIGQGRHNEQFF.

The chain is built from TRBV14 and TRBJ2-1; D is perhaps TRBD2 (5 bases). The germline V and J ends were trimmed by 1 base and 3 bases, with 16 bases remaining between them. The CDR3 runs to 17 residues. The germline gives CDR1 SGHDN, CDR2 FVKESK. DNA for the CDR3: TGTGCCAGCAGCCAAGTCTCCGGGGTCCCTAGCTACAATGAGCAGTTCTTC. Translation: CASSQVSGVPSYNEQFF.

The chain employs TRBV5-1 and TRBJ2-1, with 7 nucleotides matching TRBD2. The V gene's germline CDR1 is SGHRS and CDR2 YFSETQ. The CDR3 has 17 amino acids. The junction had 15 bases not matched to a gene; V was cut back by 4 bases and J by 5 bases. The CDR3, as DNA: TGCGCCAGCAGCCCCCGCTTGGCCGGACTAGGCGACAATGAGCAGTTCTTC. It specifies CASSPRLAGLGDNEQFF.

The CDR3 bases are TGTGCCAGCAGCACCCAAAACCGGGGCCAGGGGAACTTACTTCTAGCTCCCGAGACGCAGTACTTC. Its protein is CASSTQNRGQGNLLLAPETQYF. This sequence joins TRBV21-1 and TRBJ2-7; the table's TRBD1 call for D was not verified on the DNA. TRBV21-1 is a listed pseudogene. This CDR3 is built from 22 residues.

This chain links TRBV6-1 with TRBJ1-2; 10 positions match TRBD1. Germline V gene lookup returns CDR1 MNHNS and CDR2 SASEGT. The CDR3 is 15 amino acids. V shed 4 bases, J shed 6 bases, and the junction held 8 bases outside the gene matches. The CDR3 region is CASSGQGAQGDGYTF. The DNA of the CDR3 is TGTGCCAGCAGTGGACAGGGGGCGCAGGGGGATGGCTACACCTTC.

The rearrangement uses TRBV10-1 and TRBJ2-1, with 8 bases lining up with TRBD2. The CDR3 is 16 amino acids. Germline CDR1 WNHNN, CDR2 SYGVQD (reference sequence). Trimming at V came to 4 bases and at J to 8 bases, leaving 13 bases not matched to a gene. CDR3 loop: CASSASAGGILDEQFF. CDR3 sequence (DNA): TGCGCCAGCAGTGCGAGTGCGGGAGGCATCTTGGATGAGCAGTTCTTC.

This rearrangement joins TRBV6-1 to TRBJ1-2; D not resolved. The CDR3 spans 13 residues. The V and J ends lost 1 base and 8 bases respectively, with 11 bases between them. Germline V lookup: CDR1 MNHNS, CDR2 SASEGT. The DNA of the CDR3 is TGTGCCAGCAGTGAAGGTATTACGGGAGGCTACACCTTC. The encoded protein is CASSEGITGGYTF.

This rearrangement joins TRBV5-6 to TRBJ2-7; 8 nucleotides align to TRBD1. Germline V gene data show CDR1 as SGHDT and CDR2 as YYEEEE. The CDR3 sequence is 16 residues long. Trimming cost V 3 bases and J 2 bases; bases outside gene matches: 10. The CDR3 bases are TGTGCCAGCAGCTCCGATGCGGGACAGGAGCCCTACGAGCAGTACTTC. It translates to CASSSDAGQEPYEQYF.

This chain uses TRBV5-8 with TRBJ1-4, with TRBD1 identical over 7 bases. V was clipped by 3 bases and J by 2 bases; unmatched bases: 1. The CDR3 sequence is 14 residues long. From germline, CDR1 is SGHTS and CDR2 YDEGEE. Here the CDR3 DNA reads TGTGCCAGCAGCTCCAGGGGGACTAATGAAAAACTGTTTTTT. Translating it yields CASSSRGTNEKLFF.

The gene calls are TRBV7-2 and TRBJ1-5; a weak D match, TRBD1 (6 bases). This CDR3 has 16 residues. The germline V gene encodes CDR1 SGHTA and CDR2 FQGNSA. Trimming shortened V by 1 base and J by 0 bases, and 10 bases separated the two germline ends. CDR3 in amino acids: CASSLGTAYSNQPQHF. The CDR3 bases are TGTGCCAGCAGCTTAGGGACAGCATATAGCAATCAGCCCCAGCATTTT.

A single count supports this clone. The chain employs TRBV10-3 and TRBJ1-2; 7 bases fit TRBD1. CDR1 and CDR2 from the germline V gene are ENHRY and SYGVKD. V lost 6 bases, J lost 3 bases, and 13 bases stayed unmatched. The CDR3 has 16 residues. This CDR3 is CAISTGTEYSYYGYTF. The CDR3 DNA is TGTGCCATCAGCACCGGGACAGAGTATTCCTACTATGGCTACACCTTC.

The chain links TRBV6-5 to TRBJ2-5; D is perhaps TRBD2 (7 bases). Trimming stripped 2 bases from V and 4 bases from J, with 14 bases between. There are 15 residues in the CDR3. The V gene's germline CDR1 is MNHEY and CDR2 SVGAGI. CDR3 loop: CASSYGRGGGETQYF. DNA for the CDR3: TGTGCCAGCAGTTACGGAAGGGGGGGAGGAGAGACCCAGTACTTC.